Listed below are T cell receptor beta chains from one sample, sequenced in a study of blood T cell repertoires in COVID-19. Measured with immunoSEQ multiplex PCR; TCRdb has only the in-frame clones, and not every one. There are roughly 250,000 clones in the sample; about nine tenths occur only once, and 6% to 7% lies in the top ten. Sample: PBMCs or T cells enriched from blood (not recorded which). Source of these receptors: a woman aged 25 to 39 with acute COVID-19. Each CDR3 is given with its conserved first and last residue.

j_gene: TRBJ2-7; v_gene: TRBV3-1/TRBV3-2; CDR3aa: CASSQAAYEQYF
j_gene: TRBJ1-1; v_gene: TRBV28; CDR3aa: CASSHRALENTEAFF
j_gene: TRBJ2-2; v_gene: TRBV29-1; CDR3aa: CSALYRDKNTGELFF
j_gene: TRBJ1-1; v_gene: TRBV6-2/TRBV6-3; CDR3aa: CASSFGLNTEAFF
j_gene: TRBJ1-1; v_gene: TRBV5-1; CDR3aa: CASSTQTANTEAFF
j_gene: TRBJ1-6; v_gene: TRBV27; CDR3aa: CASLGDRYSPLHF
j_gene: TRBJ2-3; v_gene: TRBV7-2; CDR3aa: CASSLWASVTRDTQYF
j_gene: TRBJ2-7; v_gene: TRBV4-2; CDR3aa: CASSQDPTGGADEQYF
j_gene: TRBJ1-1; v_gene: TRBV7-9; CDR3aa: CASSLDRGWTEAFF
j_gene: TRBJ2-7; v_gene: TRBV29-1; CDR3aa: CSVGLAGGPSSYEQYF